This T cell receptor (beta chain) stems from a study of blood T cells in healthy people across ages. Findings and caveats of the study: With age, beta diversity per million T cells declined roughly linearly, significantly by approximately 40. More naive CD4+ cells and higher diversity marked long-lived donors relative to aged donors.

With a J-beta primer mix and a sample-barcoded 5' primer, a second PCR ran about 6 to 11 cycles. Each CDR3 protein is one row after TCRdb ran MiXCR on the 5' RACE reads. Of approximately 1.5 million distinct CDR3 sequences in the sample, 34% were seen once. A note on this clonotype: Its target is not known.

Donation came from healthy Caucasian individuals in Russia who were aged 6 to 90. Germline lookup yields CDR1 SGHKS and CDR2 YYEKEE (reference sequence). Trimming removed 4 bases at V and 5 bases at J, with 16 bases between. This CDR3 has 14 residues. Sequenced sample: blood. The clonotype originates from a woman aged 25 to 39 in good health. The J gene is TRBJ2-7, the V gene TRBV5-5; D is unresolved. The CDR3 sequence is CASSPAALSHEQYF. In nucleotides, the CDR3 is TGTGCCAGCAGCCCCGCGGCCCTAAGCCACGAGCAGTACTTC.